The rows below give T cell receptor beta chains drawn from one sample of a study of CD8 T cells in Susac syndrome. TCRdb reprocessed the immunoSEQ multiplex PCR reads via MiXCR and lists one record per CDR3 protein. The sample consists of under 200,000 distinct CDR3 sequences, approximately 93% of them appearing once. Sequencing input: CD4+ T cells from PBMCs. The receptor set was obtained from a human donor in good health. CDR3s include the opening cysteine and the closing phenylalanine or tryptophan. The D gene is left open where the match is weak. Clone size is shown for a subset of rows, as once, few, many or a class of expanded clone.

d_call	clone_size	v_call	j_call	cdr3_length	cdr3_aa	cdr3_nt
-	-	TRBV28	TRBJ2-3	15	CASSLGTHSTDTQYF	TGTGCCAGCAGTCTCGGGACCCACAGCACAGATACGCAGTATTTT
-	-	TRBV7-8	TRBJ2-2	15	CASSLGGRGTGELFF	TGTGCCAGCAGCTTAGGGGGGCGGGGCACCGGGGAGCTGTTTTTT
TRBD2	-	TRBV7-9	TRBJ2-3	17	CASSLAGSGGGTDTQYF	TGTGCCAGCAGCTTAGCAGGTAGCGGGGGGGGCACAGATACGCAGTATTTT
TRBD1	-	TRBV20-1	TRBJ1-6	15	CSALTGQSYNSPLHF	TGCAGTGCTTTGACAGGGCAATCCTATAATTCACCCCTCCACTTT
TRBD2	few	TRBV4-3	TRBJ2-2	20	CASSQDRLAGGIANTGELFF	TGCGCCAGCAGCCAAGATCGGCTAGCGGGGGGGATCGCGAACACCGGGGAGCTGTTTTTT
-	-	TRBV5-1	TRBJ1-1	11	CASKGLTGAFF	TGCGCCAGCAAGGGTCTAACTGGGGCTTTCTTT
-	once	TRBV4-3	TRBJ1-2	13	CASSQEGRVGYTF	TGCGCCAGCAGCCAAGAAGGCCGGGTAGGCTACACCTTC
TRBD2	once	TRBV20-1	TRBJ2-3	20	CSAASGFSGGGSPLTDTQYF	TGCAGTGCCGCGTCGGGGTTTAGCGGGGGGGGGTCCCCTCTCACAGATACGCAGTATTTT
TRBD1	-	TRBV4-3	TRBJ1-2	15	CASSQGGQGDYGYTF	TGCGCCAGCAGCCAGGGCGGACAGGGGGACTATGGCTACACCTTC
TRBD1	-	TRBV29-1	TRBJ1-5	14	CSVGTGLDNQPQHF	TGCAGCGTTGGGACAGGGTTGGACAATCAGCCCCAGCATTTT
-	few	TRBV7-8	TRBJ2-5	13	CASSLGVKETQYF	TGTGCCAGCAGCTTAGGGGTCAAGGAGACCCAGTACTTC